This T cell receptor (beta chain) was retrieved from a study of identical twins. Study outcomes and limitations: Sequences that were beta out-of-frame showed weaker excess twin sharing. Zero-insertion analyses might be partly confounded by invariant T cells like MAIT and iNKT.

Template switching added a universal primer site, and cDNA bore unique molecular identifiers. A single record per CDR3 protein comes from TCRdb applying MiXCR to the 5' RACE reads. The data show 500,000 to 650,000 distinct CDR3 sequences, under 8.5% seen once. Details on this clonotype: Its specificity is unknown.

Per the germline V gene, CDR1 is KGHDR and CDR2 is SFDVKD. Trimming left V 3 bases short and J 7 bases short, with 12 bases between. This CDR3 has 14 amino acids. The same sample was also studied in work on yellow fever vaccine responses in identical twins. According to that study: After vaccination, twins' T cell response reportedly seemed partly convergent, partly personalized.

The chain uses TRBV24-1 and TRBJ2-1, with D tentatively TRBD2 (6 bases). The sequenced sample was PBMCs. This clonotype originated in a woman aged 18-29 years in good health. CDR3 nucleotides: TGTGCCACCAGTGATCCAGTAGGGAGGAATGAGCAGTTCTTC. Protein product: CATSDPVGRNEQFF.